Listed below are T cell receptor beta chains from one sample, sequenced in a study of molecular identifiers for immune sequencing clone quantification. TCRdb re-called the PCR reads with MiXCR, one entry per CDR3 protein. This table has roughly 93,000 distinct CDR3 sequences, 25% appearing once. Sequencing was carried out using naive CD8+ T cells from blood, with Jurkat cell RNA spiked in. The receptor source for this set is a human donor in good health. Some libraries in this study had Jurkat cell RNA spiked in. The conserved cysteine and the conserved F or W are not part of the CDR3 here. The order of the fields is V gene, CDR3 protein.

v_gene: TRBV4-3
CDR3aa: ASSQDKGADTQY

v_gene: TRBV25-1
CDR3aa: ASSNYPDSGRARKGSYNEQF

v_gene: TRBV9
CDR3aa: ASSAYLSPEIGQKNTEAF

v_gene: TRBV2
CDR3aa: ASSPGLAGGSDTQY

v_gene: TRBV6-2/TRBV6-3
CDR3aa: ASSFRAGGVSPLH

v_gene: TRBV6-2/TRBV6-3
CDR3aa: VSSRRDRNTGELF

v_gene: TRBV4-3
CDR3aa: ASSQGASGTTGTQY

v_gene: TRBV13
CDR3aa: ASSRQHYSTDTQY

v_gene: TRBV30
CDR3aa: AWRSGRYEQY

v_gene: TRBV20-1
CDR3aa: SAESGLSYNEQF

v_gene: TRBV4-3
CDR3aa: ASSHRKGPTEAF

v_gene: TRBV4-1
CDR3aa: ASSQEGLAGGLAKNIQY

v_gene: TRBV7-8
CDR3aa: ASSPPGRGIYEQY

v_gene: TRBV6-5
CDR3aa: ASSYPGYEAF

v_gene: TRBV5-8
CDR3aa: ASSLLPMNTEAF

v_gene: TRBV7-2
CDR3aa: ASSAGLASTDTQY

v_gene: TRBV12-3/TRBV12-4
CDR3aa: ASSLGTTYGYT

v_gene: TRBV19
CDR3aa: ASSTDGTYEQY

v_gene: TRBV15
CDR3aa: ATSGRESMNTEAF

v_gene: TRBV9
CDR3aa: ARSVGYGLAGPQETQY

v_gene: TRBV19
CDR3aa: ASSIGGVAVMNTGELF

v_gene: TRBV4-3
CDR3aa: ASSQSRGDEQF

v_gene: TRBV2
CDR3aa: ASTLQGLDDEAF

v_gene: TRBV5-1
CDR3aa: ASSLADSEQF

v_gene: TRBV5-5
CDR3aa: ASSPDSNYGYT

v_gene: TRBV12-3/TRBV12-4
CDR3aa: ASSPILYEQY

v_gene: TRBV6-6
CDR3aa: ASEAGVEPQH

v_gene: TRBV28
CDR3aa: ASSAGQIEQY

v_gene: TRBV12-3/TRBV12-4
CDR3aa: AKDRSLNYGYT

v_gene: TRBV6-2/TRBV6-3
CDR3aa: ASSTRNTYNEQF

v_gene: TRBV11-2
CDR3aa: ASSSPGLATYEQC

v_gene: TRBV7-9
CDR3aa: DSSFLVEDEKLF

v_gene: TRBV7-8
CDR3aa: ASSESGYSSNQPQH

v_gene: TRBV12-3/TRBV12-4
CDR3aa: ASMPAISSYNEQF

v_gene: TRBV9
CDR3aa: ASSSLDPDIQY

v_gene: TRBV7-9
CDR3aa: ASSHRENYGYT

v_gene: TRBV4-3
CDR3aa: ASSQDLPQRGNSPLH

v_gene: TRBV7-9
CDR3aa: ASSSSDRAGANVLT

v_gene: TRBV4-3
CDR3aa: ASSQDRGPPYEQY

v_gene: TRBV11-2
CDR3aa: ASSFGSGGLTGELF

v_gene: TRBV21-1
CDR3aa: ASSKFSGPKKTQY

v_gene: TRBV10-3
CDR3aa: AIRDLARGNEQF

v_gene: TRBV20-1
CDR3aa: SARDLALATREQY

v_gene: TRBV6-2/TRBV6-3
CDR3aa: ASSYNTWDGNTEAF

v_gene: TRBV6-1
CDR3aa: ASSAQVAYEQY

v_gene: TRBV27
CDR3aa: ASSLYSMAPYEQY

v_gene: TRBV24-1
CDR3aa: ATSLGGTDTQY

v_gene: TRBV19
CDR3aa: ASSSGVWSNQPQH

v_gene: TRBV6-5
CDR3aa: ASSYPGGEQY

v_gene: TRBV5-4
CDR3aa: ASSFRRGSTDTQY

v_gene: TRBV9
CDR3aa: ASSVGDRGGPQH

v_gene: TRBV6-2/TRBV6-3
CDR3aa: ASSRTNSFGPQH

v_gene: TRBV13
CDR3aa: ASSAGGAGQDTQY

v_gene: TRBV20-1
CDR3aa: SVPRDRAGNEQF